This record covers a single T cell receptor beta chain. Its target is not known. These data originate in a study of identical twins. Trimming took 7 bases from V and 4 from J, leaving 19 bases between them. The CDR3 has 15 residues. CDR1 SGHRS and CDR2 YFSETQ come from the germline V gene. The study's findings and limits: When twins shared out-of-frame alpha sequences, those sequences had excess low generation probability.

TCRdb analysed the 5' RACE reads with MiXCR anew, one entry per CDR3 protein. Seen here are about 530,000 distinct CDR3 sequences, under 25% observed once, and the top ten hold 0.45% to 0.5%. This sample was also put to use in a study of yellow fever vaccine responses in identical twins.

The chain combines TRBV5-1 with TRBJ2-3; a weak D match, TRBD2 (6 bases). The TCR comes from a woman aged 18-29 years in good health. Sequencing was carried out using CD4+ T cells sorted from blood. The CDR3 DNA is TGCGCCAGCGGGCCCTCGGGAGAGAGGGCAGATACGCAGTATTTT. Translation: CASGPSGERADTQYF.